The 14 T cell receptor beta chains presented below share a single source sample, sequenced in a study of T cell repertoires in cytomegalovirus infection. TCRdb re-derived calls from the reads in MiXCR, one entry per CDR3 protein. Of approximately 700,000 distinct CDR3 sequences listed, less than 40% are singletons. Sequencing was performed on PBMCs. All receptors derive from a human donor in good health (CMV status not recorded). Some clones in this sample may be carry-over from other donors' samples.

V gene TRBV10-3 combines with J gene TRBJ1-2; weak D call: TRBD1 (6 bases). CDR1 is ENHRY, CDR2 SYGVKD, per germline. The V gene lost 11 bases and the J gene lost 0 bases, with 13 bases spanning the gap. This CDR3 is 13 amino acids long. The CDR3 reads CAHREGANYGYTF. The CDR3 DNA follows: TGTGCCCACAGGGAAGGGGCTAACTATGGCTACACCTTC.

This clonotype has only a few counts. The chain combines TRBV27 with TRBJ2-1; 9 bases fit TRBD1. V was pared by 6 bases and J by 7 bases, with 10 bases of the junction left unmatched. Germline V lookup: CDR1 MNHEY, CDR2 SMNVEV (reference sequence). The CDR3 sequence is 15 residues long. CDR3 sequence reads: CASSYWTGELNEQFF. CDR3 nucleotide sequence: TGTGCCAGCAGCTACTGGACAGGGGAGTTGAATGAGCAGTTCTTC.

The chain couples TRBV27 to TRBJ2-7, with 8 bases matching TRBD2. V was clipped by 3 bases and J by 3 bases; unmatched bases: 13. This CDR3 comprises 17 residues. Germline-derived CDR1 and CDR2 are MNHEY and SMNVEV (reference sequence). CDR3 sequence (DNA): TGTGCCAGCAGTTTCATTAACACGGCGGGAGGTTTCTACGAGCAGTACTTC. Amino acid sequence: CASSFINTAGGFYEQYF.

This clonotype was detected many times. V is TRBV28 and J is TRBJ1-6; tentatively, D is TRBD1 (6 bases). The V gene's germline CDR1 is MDHEN and CDR2 SYDVKM. The CDR3 spans 17 residues. Trimming took 7 bases from V and 7 from J, leaving 23 bases between them. The CDR3 sequence is CASTRTGTQGRNSPLHF. The CDR3 DNA follows: TGTGCCAGCACCAGGACGGGAACACAGGGTCGGAATTCACCCCTCCACTTT.

V usage is TRBV27 and J usage is TRBJ1-2; perhaps TRBD1 as D (5 bases). Germline V gene sequence: CDR1 MNHEY, CDR2 SMNVEV (reference sequence). There are 13 residues in the CDR3. V dropped 2 bases and J dropped 5 bases, with 9 bases sitting between them. CDR3 DNA sequence: TGTGCCAGCAGTTTACACGGGGCGTATGGCTACACCTTC. Translating gives CASSLHGAYGYTF.

The rearrangement joins TRBV12-3 or TRBV12-4 to TRBJ1-3; no firm D call. V shed 6 bases and J shed 4 bases, with 19 bases lying between them. The CDR3 extends over 16 amino acids. The CDR3 loop is CASRKVRDIGGNTIYF. The DNA of the CDR3 is TGTGCCAGCAGAAAAGTTCGTGACATTGGGGGAAACACCATATATTTT.

This clonotype was observed a handful of times. The gene calls are TRBV24-1 and TRBJ2-5, with 10 bases aligning to TRBD2. The CDR3 is 16 residues long. Germline loops: CDR1 KGHDR, CDR2 SFDVKD. V lost 6 bases to trimming and J lost 2 bases; unmatched junction nucleotides: 8. The DNA for the CDR3 is TGTGCCACCAGTAGGAAACTAGCGGGACCTCAAGAGACCCAGTACTTC. This gives the protein CATSRKLAGPQETQYF.

A remark on this clonotype: The junction shows a germline mismatch at one end, possibly a read error. The chain uses TRBV7-2 and TRBJ2-1; D call uncertain. The germline V gene has CDR1 SGHTA and CDR2 FQGNSA. The CDR3 runs to 16 residues. The CDR3, as DNA: TGTGCCAGCAGCTTAGATCGGACCGCAACCTACAATGAGCAGTGCTTC. It specifies CASSLDRTATYNEQCF.

The chain joins TRBV15 to TRBJ2-3; the match to TRBD2 covers 11 bases. The V gene's germline CDR1 is LNHNV and CDR2 YYDKDF (reference sequence). The CDR3 runs 17 residues. With 5 bases clipped from V and 3 bases from J, the junction kept 10 bases outside the gene matches. CDR3 sequence reads: CATSAQRGLAGTDTQYF. The CDR3 coding sequence is TGTGCCACCAGCGCCCAACGAGGACTAGCGGGTACAGATACGCAGTATTTT.

With respect to this clonotype: Being one base from a much bigger clone, this may be a read error. This is likely a read error, given that the CDR3 carries no conserved phenylalanine or tryptophan at its end. V gene TRBV5-6 combines with J gene TRBJ1-1, with 8 bases lining up with TRBD1. The germline gives CDR1 SGHDT, CDR2 YYEEEE. The J segment lost 1 base and the V segment lost 2 bases, leaving 1 base of the junction unmatched. CDR3 length equals 14 residues. This CDR3 reads CASSFGQGNTEAFI. CDR3 DNA: TGTGCCAGCAGCTTTGGACAGGGGAACACTGAAGCTTTCATT.

This clonotype was seen many times. The chain joins TRBV4-1 to TRBJ1-1; D is uncertain. Trimming took 1 base from V and 1 from J, leaving 10 bases between them. Per the germline V gene, CDR1 is MGHRA and CDR2 is YSYEKL. The CDR3 contains 15 residues. The CDR3 protein is CASSQVHAGNTEAFF. DNA of the CDR3: TGCGCCAGCAGCCAAGTGCACGCGGGGAACACTGAAGCTTTCTTT.

The CDR3 sequence is CASSGGGPIGTDTQYF. CDR3 in DNA: TGTGCCAGCAGCGGAGGGGGGCCAATAGGCACAGATACGCAGTATTTT. The chain carries TRBV11-1 and TRBJ2-3; D might be TRBD1 or TRBD2, each matching 6 bases. CDR1 SGHAT and CDR2 FQDESV come from the germline V gene (reference sequence). The ends were cut back, 5 bases at V and 1 base at J, with 16 bases in the middle. The CDR3 has 16 residues.

The chain has TRBV12-3 or TRBV12-4 and TRBJ1-2; 10 bases are a match to TRBD1. The CDR3 covers 17 residues. Unmatched junction bases numbered 8, after V lost 1 base and J lost 3 bases. The CDR3 region has the DNA TGTGCCAGCAGTTTAGAGGGACAGGGGTATGAGGACTATGGCTACACCTTC. Encoded protein: CASSLEGQGYEDYGYTF.

The gene calls are TRBV14 and TRBJ2-2; D is unclear. V was clipped by 0 bases and J by 0 bases, with 17 bases between them. Germline V gene data show CDR1 as SGHDN and CDR2 as FVKESK. The CDR3 is made up of 19 amino acids. In DNA form, the CDR3 reads TGTGCCAGCAGCCAAGATCTTGGCCCCCTCCGAGCGAACACCGGGGAGCTGTTTTTT. Encoded protein: CASSQDLGPLRANTGELFF.